These T cell receptor beta chains were read from a single sample in a study of spatial heterogeneity in lung cancer. TCRdb called the 5' RACE reads again in MiXCR, with one record for every CDR3 protein. Among about 75,000 distinct CDR3 sequences listed, 13% were seen once. The specimen was PBMCs, collected at surgery. These receptors were obtained from a male donor with early-stage non-small cell lung cancer. The CDR3 runs from the conserved cysteine through the conserved F or W. Clone size appears in some rows only: once, few, many, or a class for an expanded clone.

size: .; V: TRBV6-2/TRBV6-3; CDR3: CASRPLERGGIAEQYF
size: .; V: TRBV3-1; CDR3: CASSQLLAGGEQYF
size: many; V: TRBV2; CDR3: CASRQDNGGFVAQYF
size: few; V: TRBV4-1; CDR3: CASSQDTGTGPDTQYF
size: few; V: TRBV20-1; CDR3: CSAPGGGRMGTEAFF
size: many; V: TRBV11-2; CDR3: CASTEDPASSYNEQFF
size: .; V: TRBV7-9; CDR3: CASSPPGGRSYEQYF
size: .; V: TRBV25-1; CDR3: CASTRTGAYNEQFF
size: few; V: TRBV6-2/TRBV6-3; CDR3: CASSYSKARPSNEQFF
size: .; V: TRBV6-1; CDR3: CASSGITGLKTQYF
size: many; V: TRBV29-1; CDR3: CSASLRGVEAFF
size: few; V: TRBV20-1; CDR3: CSAVTRGYGYTF
size: .; V: TRBV5-8; CDR3: CASSFTGGSQPQHF
size: few; V: TRBV25-1; CDR3: CASSQDGYYGYTF
size: .; V: TRBV3-1; CDR3: CASSQTHYEQYF
size: few; V: TRBV7-2; CDR3: CASSLALAGTQYF
size: .; V: TRBV6-5; CDR3: CASRPDRVTYGYTF
size: few; V: TRBV29-1; CDR3: CSVVTFNTGELFF
size: .; V: TRBV4-1; CDR3: CASSQEGVKNIQYF
size: medium-sized; V: TRBV10-2; CDR3: CASSEPRESTDTQYF
size: few; V: TRBV20-1; CDR3: CSARAAAMNTEAFF
size: many; V: TRBV3-1; CDR3: CASSQGDILTNEKLFF
size: .; V: TRBV27; CDR3: CAIRGPNTEAFF
size: few; V: TRBV4-1; CDR3: CASSPGLAGIYEQFF
size: many; V: TRBV6-2/TRBV6-3; CDR3: CASSSRQWQYF
size: .; V: TRBV24-1; CDR3: CATTTVSSGNTIYF
size: few; V: TRBV10-3; CDR3: CAISGSNQPQHF
size: few; V: TRBV20-1; CDR3: CSARRPRRLGGGMDEQFF
size: many; V: TRBV10-3; CDR3: CAISDSLYQPQHF
size: many; V: TRBV25-1; CDR3: CASSPPGDNSPLHF
size: .; V: TRBV5-4; CDR3: CASSLAPATNYGYTF
size: many; V: TRBV29-1; CDR3: CSVAASGRTYEQYF
size: many; V: TRBV5-5; CDR3: CASSWGPNNEQFF
size: few; V: TRBV7-3; CDR3: CASSLGELSEQFF
size: .; V: TRBV7-7; CDR3: CASTQSNQPQHF
size: many; V: TRBV18; CDR3: CASSPPSTRDEQYF
size: .; V: TRBV29-1; CDR3: CSVEAGQGDAEQYF
size: many; V: TRBV6-6; CDR3: CASYRTGNEAFF
size: .; V: TRBV5-1; CDR3: CASSPENRGNQPQHF
size: .; V: TRBV6-6; CDR3: CASSYSGRVFGGYTF
size: .; V: TRBV25-1; CDR3: CASSPKRGGSNQPQHF
size: few; V: TRBV4-1; CDR3: CASSRLTGASTNEKLFF
size: many; V: TRBV27; CDR3: CASSLDSLGPKLFF
size: .; V: TRBV6-5; CDR3: CASSYGTGGDEQYF
size: few; V: TRBV7-9; CDR3: CASSSPPGLNTEAFF
size: .; V: TRBV2; CDR3: CASSEPTTGYTGELFF
size: few; V: TRBV10-1; CDR3: CASSTGNYEQYF
size: .; V: TRBV12-3/TRBV12-4; CDR3: CASSHRGLGETQYF
size: few; V: TRBV28; CDR3: CASSLYGGSYEQYF
size: .; V: TRBV29-1; CDR3: CSATQGATYGYTF
size: few; V: TRBV12-3/TRBV12-4; CDR3: CASSFFLGGADTQYF
size: many; V: TRBV9; CDR3: CASSVDPTTPPYEQYF
size: many; V: TRBV29-1; CDR3: CSASPGQGYEQYF
size: few; V: TRBV12-3/TRBV12-4; CDR3: CASKSAGSHYGYTF
size: .; V: TRBV28; CDR3: CASSPTANTEAFF
size: few; V: TRBV6-5; CDR3: CASSYSGHTLDEAFF
size: .; V: TRBV9; CDR3: CASSVAGASYDEQFF
size: few; V: TRBV29-1; CDR3: CSVFQGVATNEKLFF
size: .; V: TRBV6-2/TRBV6-3; CDR3: CASSWGTDTQYF